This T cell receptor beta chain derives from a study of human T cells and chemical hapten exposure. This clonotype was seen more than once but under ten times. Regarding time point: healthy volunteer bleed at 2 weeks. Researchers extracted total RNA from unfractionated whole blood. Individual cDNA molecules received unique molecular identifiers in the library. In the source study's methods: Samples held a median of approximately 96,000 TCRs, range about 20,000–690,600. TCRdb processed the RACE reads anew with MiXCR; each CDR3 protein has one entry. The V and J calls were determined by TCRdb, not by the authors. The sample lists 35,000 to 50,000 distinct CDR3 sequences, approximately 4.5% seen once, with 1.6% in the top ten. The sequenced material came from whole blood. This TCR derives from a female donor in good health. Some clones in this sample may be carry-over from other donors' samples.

The CDR3 loop reads CASSLIGSTDTQYF. The CDR3 DNA reads as TGCGCCAGCAGCTTGATTGGCTCAACAGATACGCAGTATTTT. V gene TRBV5-1 combines with J gene TRBJ2-3; D call uncertain. The V gene lost 1 base and the J gene lost 3 bases, with 9 bases spanning the gap. Per the germline V gene, CDR1 is SGHRS and CDR2 is YFSETQ. The CDR3 is 14 residues long.